This passage covers 26 T cell receptor beta chains from one sample sequenced in a study of OX40 agonist ivuxolimab in advanced cancers. Method: immunoSEQ multiplex PCR; TCRdb's copy keeps in-frame clones and lacks some. The sample has more than 80,000 clones, 87% seen once. This specimen was CD4+ or CD8+ T cells sorted from blood, taken in a trial of the OX40 agonist ivuxolimab. These receptor sequences come from an adult with an advanced solid tumor such as melanoma, head and neck, liver or kidney cancer.

This clone appeared a few times. This chain links TRBV19 with TRBJ2-4; 7 nucleotides agree with TRBD1. Looked up from germline, CDR1 is LNHDA and CDR2 is SQIVND (reference sequence). The CDR3 sequence is 15 residues long. The V gene end was trimmed by 5 bases and the J gene end by 7 bases; junction bases not matched to a gene: 11. CDR3 loop: CASSPLDRVGNIQYF. The CDR3 nucleotides read TGTGCCAGTAGTCCACTAGACAGGGTTGGGAACATTCAGTACTTC. Full variable domain (rest looked up from reference TRBV19 and TRBJ2-4): DGGITQSPKYLFRKEGQNVTLSCEQNLNHDAMYWYRQDPGQGLRLIYYSQIVNDFQKGDIAEGYSVSREKKESFPLTVTSAQKNPTAFYLCASSPLDRVGNIQYFGAGTRLSVL.

This chain uses TRBV19 with TRBJ1-2; D uncertain. V gave up 7 bases and J gave up 0 bases, with 6 bases separating them. Germline V gives CDR1 LNHDA, CDR2 SQIVND (reference sequence). The CDR3 consists of 12 residues. The CDR3: CASTSANYGYTF. CDR3 DNA: TGTGCCAGTACCTCAGCTAACTATGGCTACACCTTC.

DNA for the CDR3: TGTGCCAGCAGTGGACAGGGGCAAACTGAAGCTTTCTTT. Amino acid sequence: CASSGQGQTEAFF. V gene TRBV27 combines with J gene TRBJ1-1; 9 nucleotides match TRBD1. The CDR3 consists of 13 residues. V shed 5 bases and J 5 bases; nucleotides not matched to a gene: 3. From germline, CDR1 is MNHEY and CDR2 SMNVEV (reference sequence).

The V gene is TRBV30, the J gene TRBJ2-6; D gene unclear. Germline CDR1 reads GTSNPN; CDR2 reads SVGIG (reference sequence). The ends were cut back, 4 bases at V and 2 bases at J, with 9 bases in the middle. The CDR3 has 14 amino acids. CDR3 in DNA: TGTGCCTGGATTTCAGGTGCTGGGGCCAACGTCCTGACTTTC. Translation gives CAWISGAGANVLTF.

The chain has TRBV18 and TRBJ2-2; a weak D match, TRBD1 (6 bases). V lost 8 bases and J 4 bases, leaving 17 bases between the germline ends. The CDR3 contains 15 residues. From germline, CDR1 is KGHSH and CDR2 LQKENI. The CDR3: CASLRMGARTGELFF. DNA of the CDR3: TGTGCCAGCCTCCGGATGGGGGCGCGCACCGGGGAGCTGTTTTTT.

The chain combines TRBV11-1 with TRBJ1-2; 7 bases agree with TRBD1. This CDR3 region has 13 residues. V was clipped by 1 base and J by 4 bases; unmatched bases: 0. The germline CDR1 and CDR2 sequences are SGHAT and FQDESV (reference sequence). The CDR3: CASSLGTGYGYTF. CDR3 coding DNA: TGTGCCAGCAGCTTAGGGACAGGCTATGGCTACACCTTC.

This clone was recorded a few times. This chain uses TRBV4-1 with TRBJ1-6; D perhaps matches TRBD1 (5 bases). The germline V gene encodes CDR1 MGHRA and CDR2 YSYEKL. Trimming removed 0 bases at V and 7 bases at J, with 13 bases between. The CDR3 loop spans 16 amino acids. The CDR3 nucleotides are TGCGCCAGCAGCCAAGAAACAGGCGTGGGGAATTCACCCCTCCACTTT. It yields the protein CASSQETGVGNSPLHF.

The V call is TRBV30, the J call TRBJ2-2; the D is unclear. V lost 5 bases, J lost 6 bases, and 19 bases lay in between. Per the germline V gene, CDR1 is GTSNPN and CDR2 is SVGIG (reference sequence). CDR3 length: 15 residues. The DNA of the CDR3 is TGTGCCTGGTCCCGGGCGGACCTACGGGCCGGGGAGCTGTTTTTT. Amino acid sequence: CAWSRADLRAGELFF.

This chain uses TRBV28 with TRBJ2-1, with 9 positions matching TRBD1. CDR1 MDHEN and CDR2 SYDVKM come from the germline V gene. This CDR3 has 14 amino acids. Unmatched junction bases numbered 8, after V lost 7 bases and J lost 7 bases. The chain's CDR3 is CASIPGQGWNEQFF. In nucleotides, the CDR3 is TGTGCCAGCATCCCGGGACAGGGATGGAATGAGCAGTTCTTC.

This chain joins TRBV6-1 and TRBJ1-3, with D possibly matching TRBD1 (5 bases). The germline V gene encodes CDR1 MNHNS and CDR2 SASEGT. V lost 3 bases to trimming and J lost 3 bases, with 9 bases between them. The CDR3 spans 14 residues. The CDR3 protein is CASSERQIGNTIYF. CDR3 bases: TGTGCCAGCAGTGAGAGACAGATTGGAAACACCATATATTTT.

The rearrangement links TRBV7-9 to TRBJ2-4; no reliable D call. V was pared by 1 base and J by 7 bases, with 14 bases between. The CDR3 covers 15 residues. Germline lookup yields CDR1 SEHNR and CDR2 FQNEAQ (reference sequence). The DNA of the CDR3 is TGTGCCAGCAGCTTAGTGTTGGGAATCGGTAACATTCAGTACTTC. Encoded protein: CASSLVLGIGNIQYF.

V usage is TRBV15 and J usage is TRBJ1-2; D ambiguous. V was trimmed by 1 base and J by 5 bases, leaving 11 bases between them. CDR1 and CDR2 from the germline V gene are LNHNV and YYDKDF (reference sequence). The CDR3 is 14 amino acids. The CDR3 region has the DNA TGTGCCACCAGCAGAGGCGGAACGATTTATGGCTACACCTTC. It specifies CATSRGGTIYGYTF.

This chain uses TRBV6-5 with TRBJ1-5; D ambiguous. This CDR3 has 13 amino acids. Germline CDR1 is MNHEY and CDR2 is SVGAGI. V was trimmed by 6 bases and J by 7 bases, leaving 13 bases between them. CDR3 sequence (DNA): TGTGCCAGCAGAGTACAGCCTGGACAGCCCCAGCATTTT. Its protein is CASRVQPGQPQHF.

The rearrangement joins TRBV18 to TRBJ2-4; D is perhaps TRBD1 (5 bases). V lost 0 bases to trimming and J lost 0 bases, with 9 bases between them. The germline gives CDR1 KGHSH, CDR2 LQKENI. The length of the CDR3 is 16 residues. In nucleotides, the CDR3 is TGTGCCAGCTCACCACCCAGGGTCGGAGCCAAAAACATTCAGTACTTC. Residues: CASSPPRVGAKNIQYF. Supplemented by reference TRBV18 and TRBJ2-4, the full variable domain reads NAGVMQNPRHLVRRRGQEARLRCSPMKGHSHVYWYRQLPEEGLKFMVYLQKENIIDESGMPKERFSAEFPKEGPSILRIQQVVRGDSAAYFCASSPPRVGAKNIQYFGAGTRLSVL.

The chain carries TRBV11-2 and TRBJ1-5, with TRBD1 as a possible D gene (6 bases). With 2 bases removed from V and 6 bases from J, the gap between germline ends came to 14 bases. The germline CDR1 and CDR2 sequences are SGHAT and FQNNGV. The CDR3 consists of 15 residues. Written as DNA, the CDR3 is TGTGCCAGCAGCTTACGGGGGGGGGCGAGTCAGCCCCAGCATTTT. Translation: CASSLRGGASQPQHF. The entire variable domain, with the rest obtained from reference TRBV11-2 and TRBJ1-5, is as follows: EAGVAQSPRYKIIEKRQSVAFWCNPISGHATLYWYQQILGQGPKLLIQFQNNGVVDDSQLPKDRFSAERLKGVDSTLKIQPAKLEDSAVYLCASSLRGGASQPQHFGDGTRLSIL.

This clone was detected a few times. The chain uses TRBV5-4 and TRBJ1-2; D gene uncertain. Trimming stripped 2 bases from V and 3 bases from J, with 8 bases between. CDR1 is SGHNT, CDR2 YYREEE, per germline (reference sequence). This CDR3 has 13 residues. Here the CDR3 reads CASSFKAYYGYTF. The CDR3 DNA follows: TGTGCCAGCAGCTTTAAGGCCTACTATGGCTACACCTTC.

CDR3 residues: CASSSDIYTGELFF. CDR3 sequence (DNA): TGTGCCAGCAGCTCGGACATCTACACCGGGGAGCTGTTTTTT. The chain employs TRBV7-2 and TRBJ2-2; the D gene is possibly TRBD1 (5 bases). This CDR3 comprises 14 residues. Between the trimmed V and J ends, which lost 4 bases and 3 bases, there was a span of 9 bases. Per the germline V gene, CDR1 is SGHTA and CDR2 is FQGNSA.

The chain recombines TRBV19 with TRBJ1-5, with D uncertain. V was clipped by 8 bases and J by 6 bases, with 17 bases between them. This CDR3 has 14 residues. The germline gives CDR1 LNHDA, CDR2 SQIVND (reference sequence). CDR3 in amino acids: CASQPGIRIQPQHF. DNA of the CDR3: TGTGCCAGTCAACCGGGGATTCGGATTCAGCCCCAGCATTTT.

J is TRBJ2-2 and V is TRBV4-2; 9 bases are a match to TRBD2. V shed 1 base, J shed 4 bases, and the junction held 4 bases outside the gene matches. CDR3 length equals 16 residues. Germline assignment: CDR1 LGHNA and CDR2 YNFKEQ. The DNA for the CDR3 is TGTGCCAGCAGCCAAGTTGCTAGCGGGGTCACCGGGGAGCTGTTTTTT. Encoded protein: CASSQVASGVTGELFF.

The chain couples TRBV9 to TRBJ1-5; 9 bases map to TRBD1. Germline CDR1 reads SGDLS; CDR2 reads YYNGEE. Germline trimming cut 3 bases from V and 0 bases from J; bases unmatched to any gene: 13. This CDR3 comprises 19 residues. In DNA form, the CDR3 reads TGTGCCAGCAGCGCAAGGACAGGGGAAGACGAATATAGCAATCAGCCCCAGCATTTT. Its protein product is CASSARTGEDEYSNQPQHF. The complete variable domain, with remaining parts taken from reference TRBV9 and TRBJ1-5, reads DSGVTQTPKHLITATGQRVTLRCSPRSGDLSVYWYQQSLDQGLQFLIQYYNGEERAKGNILERFSAQQFPDLHSELNLSSLELGDSALYFCASSARTGEDEYSNQPQHFGDGTRLSIL.

This clone was counted a single time. The rearrangement links TRBV29-1 to TRBJ2-6; D uncertain. Germline-derived CDR1 and CDR2 are SQVTM and ANQGSEA. Trimming took 5 bases from V and 5 from J, leaving 10 bases between them. This CDR3 comprises 13 residues. In DNA form, the CDR3 reads TGCAGCGTTACAGATCTTAGGGCCAACGTCCTGACTTTC. It is translated as CSVTDLRANVLTF. Full variable domain (missing parts from reference TRBV29-1 and TRBJ2-6): SAVISQKPSRDICQRGTSLTIQCQVDSQVTMMFWYRQQPGQSLTLIATANQGSEATYESGFVIDKFPISRPNLTFSTLTVSNMSPEDSSIYLCSVTDLRANVLTFGAGSRLTVL.

The chain recombines TRBV29-1 with TRBJ2-7, with D maybe TRBD1 (6 bases). V was clipped by 5 bases and J by 1 base, with 12 bases between them. Germline assignment: CDR1 SQVTM and CDR2 ANQGSEA. This CDR3 spans 13 amino acids. CDR3 region: CSVTGTASYEQYF. CDR3 DNA sequence: TGCAGCGTTACAGGGACCGCGTCCTACGAGCAGTACTTC.

The rearrangement links TRBV6-1 to TRBJ1-5; a weak D match, TRBD1 (5 bases). CDR1 and CDR2 from the germline V gene are MNHNS and SASEGT. Between the trimmed V and J ends, which lost 7 bases and 6 bases, there was a span of 16 bases. The CDR3 has 14 residues. The CDR3 is CASIPGTLGQPQHF. The CDR3 DNA follows: TGTGCCAGCATTCCCGGGACCCTCGGTCAGCCCCAGCATTTT.

V is TRBV6-5 and J is TRBJ1-2; D might be TRBD1 (6 bases). V shed 0 bases and J shed 7 bases, with 15 bases lying between them. This CDR3 is 15 amino acids long. Germline V gives CDR1 MNHEY, CDR2 SVGAGI. Here the CDR3 reads CASSYSARGGIGYTF. For the CDR3, the DNA is TGTGCCAGCAGTTACTCAGCCAGGGGAGGGATTGGCTACACCTTC.

This chain links TRBV25-1 with TRBJ1-1; D is uncertain. Germline CDR1 and CDR2: MGHDK and SYGVNS. This CDR3 has 15 residues. Trimming took off 2 bases at V and 4 bases at J, with 14 bases between the two ends. The CDR3 DNA reads TGTGCCAGCAGTGAAAGGGCAGGAGCTTTCACTGAAGCTTTCTTT. Amino acid sequence: CASSERAGAFTEAFF.

The chain is built from TRBV7-9 and TRBJ1-4; D unresolved. Germline CDR1 is SEHNR and CDR2 is FQNEAQ (reference sequence). The ends were cut back, 1 base at V and 8 bases at J, with 14 bases in the middle. The CDR3 totals 15 residues. The CDR3 nucleotides read TGTGCCAGCAGCTTAGGCTCTCTCCTTCGCGAAAAACTGTTTTTT. Its translation is CASSLGSLLREKLFF.